The 23 T cell receptor beta chains below all came from one sample that was sequenced in a study of PD-L1 blockade in urothelial cancer. Clones were read by immunoSEQ multiplex PCR, and TCRdb kept only the in-frame ones, dropping some. The table shows roughly 43,000 clones, with around 84% occurring only once. As to time point: pretreatment peripheral blood. Sample: PBMCs, taken around atezolizumab (anti-PD-L1) treatment. The receptors stem from a man between 60 and 70 years old with urothelial cancer.

The V call is TRBV5-4, the J call TRBJ2-3; 8 positions match TRBD1. The ends lost 4 bases at V and 3 bases at J; junction bases unmatched: 7. Germline V lookup: CDR1 SGHNT, CDR2 YYREEE (reference sequence). The CDR3 sequence is 15 residues long. CDR3 protein: CASSGGQVGTDTQYF. As DNA, the CDR3 is TGTGCCAGCAGCGGGGGACAGGTCGGTACAGATACGCAGTATTTT.

This clone has more than one count but fewer than ten. The chain joins TRBV6-1 to TRBJ1-5; tentatively, D is TRBD1 (5 bases). The germline V gene encodes CDR1 MNHNS and CDR2 SASEGT. The CDR3 extends over 13 amino acids. Trimming left V 11 bases short and J 3 bases short, with 14 bases between. CDR3 loop: CAAGGSSNQPQHF. The DNA for the CDR3 is TGTGCCGCCGGGGGGAGTTCCAATCAGCCCCAGCATTTT.

This chain joins TRBV6-5 and TRBJ1-5, with unresolved D. Trimming removed 3 bases from V and 1 base from J, with 4 bases in between. This CDR3 region has 13 residues. Looked up from germline, CDR1 is MNHEY and CDR2 is SVGAGI. The CDR3 DNA follows: TGTGCCAGCAGTTATTCGAGCAATCAGCCCCAGCATTTT. It encodes CASSYSSNQPQHF.

This chain connects TRBV2 to TRBJ1-2, with D possibly being TRBD1 (5 bases). CDR1 and CDR2 from the germline V gene are SNHLY and FYNNEI. The CDR3 consists of 12 residues. V shed 7 bases and J shed 8 bases, with 14 bases lying between them. CDR3 nucleotides: TGTGCCAGCAAAGCGGGGGGTGAGGGCTACACCTTC. Its protein product is CASKAGGEGYTF.

This clone occurred a few times. The rearrangement links TRBV28 to TRBJ2-7; TRBD1 matches at 7 bases. Germline CDR1 MDHEN, CDR2 SYDVKM. The CDR3 extends over 14 amino acids. Losses at the gene ends were 2 bases for V and 5 bases for J; bases not matched to a gene: 6. The CDR3 reads CASSLRGLIDEQYF. CDR3 sequence (DNA): TGTGCCAGCAGTTTAAGGGGGCTTATAGACGAGCAGTACTTC.

The chain uses TRBV20-1 and TRBJ1-1, with D uncertain. This CDR3 is built from 11 residues. The V end lost 3 bases, the J end lost 8 bases, and 10 bases lay between the germline ends. Germline V gene sequence: CDR1 DFQATT, CDR2 SNEGSKA (reference sequence). The CDR3 reads CSASPFEEAFF. Written as DNA, the CDR3 is TGCAGTGCTAGTCCATTTGAGGAAGCTTTCTTT.

This chain joins TRBV28 and TRBJ2-7; TRBD1 agrees at 7 bases. V dropped 5 bases and J dropped 3; count of bases not matched to a gene: 10. In germline, CDR1 is MDHEN, CDR2 SYDVKM. The CDR3 covers 15 residues. In DNA form, the CDR3 reads TGTGCCAGCAGTCGGATCGGACAGGCGAACTACGAGCAGTACTTC. Translating it yields CASSRIGQANYEQYF.

This rearrangement joins TRBV27 to TRBJ1-1; 8 bases align to TRBD1. The junction had 1 base not matched to a gene; V was cut back by 7 bases and J by 0 bases. The germline CDR1 and CDR2 sequences are MNHEY and SMNVEV (reference sequence). This CDR3 is 13 amino acids long. CDR3 loop: CASTDRVNTEAFF. As DNA, the CDR3 is TGTGCCAGCACGGACAGGGTGAACACTGAAGCTTTCTTT.

The rearrangement links TRBV14 to TRBJ2-1; 10 bases fit TRBD2. This CDR3 is 15 amino acids long. Germline assignment: CDR1 SGHDN and CDR2 FVKESK. V lost 3 bases to trimming and J lost 2 bases; unmatched junction nucleotides: 1. CDR3 sequence: CASSHSGRPYNEQFF. The CDR3 DNA sequence: TGTGCCAGCAGCCATAGCGGGAGGCCCTACAATGAGCAGTTCTTC.

The chain combines TRBV5-1 with TRBJ1-1; no clear D. CDR3 length equals 15 residues. The V and J ends lost 1 base and 0 bases respectively, with 10 bases between them. Germline V gene data show CDR1 as SGHRS and CDR2 as YFSETQ. The CDR3 coding sequence is TGCGCCAGCAGCTTGAAATCAGGCCTGAACACTGAAGCTTTCTTT. This gives the protein CASSLKSGLNTEAFF.

V is TRBV7-2 and J is TRBJ1-3, with 10 bases matching TRBD1. Germline CDR1 reads SGHTA; CDR2 reads FQGNSA. The CDR3 length is 17 residues. The J segment lost 2 bases and the V segment lost 4 bases, leaving 8 bases of the junction unmatched. Written as DNA, the CDR3 is TGTGCCAGCAGCTCCCAATCCGGGACAGGGGCTGGAAACACCATATATTTT. It encodes CASSSQSGTGAGNTIYF.

The chain couples TRBV6-5 to TRBJ2-7; TRBD1 is a possible D gene (5 bases). CDR1 is MNHEY, CDR2 SVGAGI, per germline. The V and J ends lost 2 bases and 2 bases respectively, with 10 bases between them. The CDR3 length is 14 residues. CDR3 nucleotide sequence: TGTGCCAGCAGTTACCAGGGTGGGCCCTACGAGCAGTACTTC. Translating it yields CASSYQGGPYEQYF.

The genes are TRBV30 and TRBJ2-1; 14 nucleotides match TRBD2. V lost 3 bases to trimming and J lost 10 bases; unmatched junction nucleotides: 2. Looked up from germline, CDR1 is GTSNPN and CDR2 is SVGIG (reference sequence). The CDR3 covers 13 residues. CDR3 protein: CAWRTSGRGEQFF. CDR3 nucleotide sequence: TGTGCCTGGAGGACTAGCGGGAGGGGGGAGCAGTTCTTC.

The sample holds a few counts of this clone. The chain employs TRBV11-2 and TRBJ2-7, with 8 positions matching TRBD2. J lost 5 bases, V lost 5 bases, and 11 bases had no gene match. Germline values: CDR1 SGHAT, CDR2 FQNNGV. The CDR3 loop spans 15 amino acids. This chain's CDR3 is CASSPFGGLAHEQYF. Written as DNA, the CDR3 is TGTGCCAGCAGCCCCTTCGGAGGACTAGCCCACGAGCAGTACTTC.

The J gene is TRBJ1-2, the V gene TRBV5-1; maybe TRBD1 (5 bases). Trimming took off 0 bases at V and 8 bases at J, with 17 bases between the two ends. CDR3 size: 15 residues. Germline V gene sequence: CDR1 SGHRS, CDR2 YFSETQ. This chain's CDR3 is CASSLEVSRGEGYTF. The CDR3 DNA follows: TGCGCCAGCAGCTTGGAGGTTTCTAGGGGCGAAGGCTACACCTTC.

The chain combines TRBV25-1 with TRBJ1-4; perhaps TRBD1 as D (6 bases). The ends were cut back, 1 base at V and 1 base at J, with 10 bases in the middle. CDR3 size: 16 residues. Germline V gene sequence: CDR1 MGHDK, CDR2 SYGVNS. CDR3 loop: CASSEFRGQTNEKLFF. The CDR3 DNA reads TGTGCCAGCAGTGAATTCAGGGGCCAAACTAATGAAAAACTGTTTTTT.

The chain is built from TRBV18 and TRBJ2-7; 7 bases line up with TRBD2. The J segment lost 2 bases and the V segment lost 0 bases, leaving 7 bases of the junction unmatched. CDR1 and CDR2 (germline): KGHSH, LQKENI. This CDR3 contains 16 residues. In nucleotides, the CDR3 is TGTGCCAGCTCACCACCTCACCTAGCGGAACCCTACGAGCAGTACTTC. This codes for CASSPPHLAEPYEQYF.

The chain recombines TRBV6-5 with TRBJ2-7; 10 bases match TRBD1. The J segment lost 4 bases and the V segment lost 4 bases, leaving 4 bases of the junction unmatched. CDR1 is MNHEY, CDR2 SVGAGI, per germline. CDR3 size: 14 residues. The CDR3 reads CASSFGTGEYEQYF. DNA for the CDR3: TGTGCCAGCAGTTTCGGGACAGGGGAGTACGAGCAGTACTTC.

The chain employs TRBV2 and TRBJ2-4, with TRBD1 matching 8 bases. V dropped 9 bases and J dropped 1; count of bases not matched to a gene: 14. The CDR3 has 17 amino acids. CDR1 and CDR2 (germline): SNHLY, FYNNEI. CDR3 region: CASEQGEKSLAKNIQYF. The CDR3 nucleotides are TGTGCCAGTGAACAGGGGGAAAAGTCCCTGGCCAAAAACATTCAGTACTTC.

The chain links TRBV19 to TRBJ1-6; 8 nucleotides line up with TRBD1. V gave up 8 bases and J gave up 7 bases; unmatched junction bases: 13. In germline, CDR1 is LNHDA, CDR2 SQIVND (reference sequence). The CDR3 has 16 amino acids. As DNA, the CDR3 is TGTGCCAGTTTTGGATCATCAGGGGGCCTGAATTCACCCCTCCACTTT. Amino acid sequence: CASFGSSGGLNSPLHF.

The gene calls are TRBV4-1 and TRBJ1-1; D not certain. This CDR3 region has 14 residues. Germline CDR1 and CDR2: MGHRA and YSYEKL. V lost 1 base and J 2 bases, leaving 8 bases between the germline ends. CDR3 DNA: TGCGCCAGCAGCCAAGGGGGAGGAAACACTGAAGCTTTCTTT. This sequence encodes CASSQGGGNTEAFF.

The chain is built from TRBV6-5 and TRBJ2-7, with 7 nucleotides matching TRBD2. The germline V gene encodes CDR1 MNHEY and CDR2 SVGAGI. This CDR3 spans 13 amino acids. The trim removed 6 bases at V and 6 bases at J, leaving 8 bases unmatched. The CDR3 protein is CASSMTSSLEQYF. In nucleotides, the CDR3 is TGTGCCAGCAGCATGACTAGCAGCCTCGAGCAGTACTTC.

V gene TRBV12-5 combines with J gene TRBJ1-4; 9 positions agree with TRBD1. With 4 bases clipped from V and 1 base from J, the junction kept 13 bases outside the gene matches. The germline V gene encodes CDR1 LGHNT and CDR2 FRNRAP. This CDR3 has 19 residues. CDR3 in amino acids: CASGSRVTGGGRTNEKLFF. The CDR3 DNA reads TGTGCTAGTGGTTCCCGGGTAACAGGGGGCGGGAGAACTAATGAAAAACTGTTTTTT. The full variable domain, in which reference TRBV12-5 and TRBJ1-4 provide the parts outside the CDR3, is DARVTQTPRHKVTEMGQEVTMRCQPILGHNTVFWYRQTMMQGLELLAYFRNRAPLDDSGMPKDRFSAEMPDATLATLKIQPSEPRDSAVYFCASGSRVTGGGRTNEKLFFGSGTQLSVL.